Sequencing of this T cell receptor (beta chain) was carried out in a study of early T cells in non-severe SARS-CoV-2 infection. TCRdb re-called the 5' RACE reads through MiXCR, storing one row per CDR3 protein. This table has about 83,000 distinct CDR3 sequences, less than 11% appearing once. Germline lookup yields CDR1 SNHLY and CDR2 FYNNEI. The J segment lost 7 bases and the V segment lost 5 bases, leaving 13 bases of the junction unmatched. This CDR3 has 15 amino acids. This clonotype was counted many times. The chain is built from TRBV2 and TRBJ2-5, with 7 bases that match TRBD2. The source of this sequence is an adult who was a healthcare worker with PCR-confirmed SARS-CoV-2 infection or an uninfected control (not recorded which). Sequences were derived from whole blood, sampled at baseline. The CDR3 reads CASSPGTTPLATQYF. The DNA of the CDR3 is TGTGCCAGCAGTCCCGGGACTACCCCTCTTGCGACCCAGTACTTC.